This T cell receptor (beta chain) was retrieved from a study of blood T cell repertoires in COVID-19 (dated by TCRdb to the early 2020s). Regarding the complete study: Samples from collaborators originated in the United States, Italy and Spain and spanned both the acute and convalescent phases of COVID-19. The material from the prospective study consisted of cDNA or gDNA derived from T cells, B-cell-depleted T cells, or PBMCs. The dataset comprised deeply sampled blood TCRbeta repertoires from subjects exposed to, actively infected with, or recovered from COVID-19. The samples were drawn from the first 160 participants of the ongoing ImmuneRACE study and from 1,254 subjects provided by 6 global collaborators. Nearly every sample came with metadata listing a de-identified subject ID, COVID-19 status, age in years and sex. The repertoires were released in a freely available public database meant as a resource for research on the immune response to SARS-CoV-2. Where available, HLA class I and class II types were obtained from metadata supplied by the sample provider rather than from assay-based typing.

As for this clone: This clone's antigen is unknown. Nothing much larger sits one base from this clone, and base qualities are not available.

The collaborating institutions used their own protocols to collect whole blood in K2EDTA tubes. For TCRbeta analysis, collaborators shipped samples as frozen whole blood, isolated PBMCs, or DNA extracted from either of those sample types. TCRbeta CDR3 regions were amplified from genomic DNA using the immunoSEQ Assay, a bias-controlled multiplex PCR. The original methods were these. The number of nucleated cells in each sample was estimated from the amplification of reference gene primers within the assay. To quantify the absolute abundance of each unique TCRbeta CDR3 rearrangement, sequence reads were collapsed and filtered. For each sample, productive Simpson clonality was calculated as the square root of Simpson's diversity index across productive rearrangements. What TCRdb holds here is the immuneACCESS table cut down to in-frame rearrangements. Part of the clones is not present; checked against another copy, under half of the missing clones reflect an unresolved V gene, and the others are unexplained. V and J calls and clone size are those listed in that table; D and trimming were worked out from the DNA. The sample table holds approximately 350,000 clones, of which approximately 88% were seen once. The leading ten clones occupy 1% to 1.5% of the sample.

Study-wide findings and limitations: How much clinical and demographic metadata was included differed by source and by participant, and the metadata was provided uncurated.

CDR1 LGHDT and CDR2 YNNKEL are derived from the germline V gene (reference sequence). From the cysteine up to the phenylalanine, the CDR3 has a length of 14 residues. This entry keeps only the CDR3 DNA: 42 bases, framed from base 1. V gives up 3 bases and J gives up 4 bases, and the segment between their germline ends measures 12 bases. The V and J segments used are TRBV3-1 (or the pseudogene TRBV3-2) and TRBJ2-5; the D gene is perhaps TRBD2, on 6 matching bases. This clonotype was obtained from a man in his forties with acute or convalescent COVID-19. Input material: peripheral blood. The CDR3 is CASSHAALAETQYF. Read as DNA, the sequence is TGTGCCAGCAGCCACGCGGCACTAGCAGAGACCCAGTACTTC.